This T cell receptor (beta chain) was captured in a study of response to subunit inactivated influenza vaccine. Regarding the study as a whole: The authors offered the suggestion that each seasonal influenza vaccination recruits few new T cells.

V lost 7 bases to trimming and J lost 8 bases, with 26 bases between them. The germline CDR1 and CDR2 sequences are MNHNS and SASEGT. The CDR3 spans 16 residues. TCRdb re-derived calls from the RT-PCR reads in MiXCR, one entry per CDR3 protein. Among over 650,000 distinct CDR3 sequences listed, 18% were seen once. As to this clonotype: Its antigen is unknown.

The source material was PBMCs from blood, sampled around 5 days after vaccination. The chain uses TRBV6-1 and TRBJ1-2; D is ambiguous. This sequence was found in a man in his fifties or sixties who received an inactivated influenza vaccine. As DNA, the CDR3 is TGTGCCAGCAACCGATTAGGAGAAGGGAGAGCTTACGGCTACACCTTC. Translation: CASNRLGEGRAYGYTF.